One sample yielded the 23 T cell receptor beta chains listed below, sequenced in a study of T cell repertoires in cytomegalovirus infection. One entry per CDR3 protein results from TCRdb running MiXCR on the reads. The table records about 230,000 distinct CDR3 sequences, under 25% of them present only once. Sequencing was performed on CD8+ T cells from PBMCs. These TCRs come from a human donor in good health (CMV status not recorded). Some clones in this sample may be carry-over from other donors' samples.

V is TRBV12-3 or TRBV12-4 and J is TRBJ2-2; the D gene could be TRBD1 or TRBD2 (5 bases each). The germline V and J ends were trimmed by 3 bases and 7 bases, with 15 bases remaining between them. The CDR3 is 15 amino acids. This CDR3 is CASSLGDPAGGELFF. DNA for the CDR3: TGTGCCAGCAGTTTGGGGGACCCGGCGGGCGGGGAGCTGTTTTTT.

The rearrangement uses TRBV4-1 and TRBJ2-3; TRBD2 matches at 10 bases. The CDR3 totals 16 residues. J gave up 2 bases and V 2 bases, and 4 bases lay outside the gene matches. Germline values: CDR1 MGHRA, CDR2 YSYEKL. CDR3: CASSQTTSGVTDTQYF. The DNA of the CDR3 is TGCGCCAGCAGCCAAACAACTAGCGGGGTCACAGATACGCAGTATTTT.

Many counts were recorded for this clonotype. The rearrangement joins TRBV7-2 to TRBJ1-1; tentative D call: TRBD1 (5 bases). The germline gives CDR1 SGHTA, CDR2 FQGNSA. The CDR3 sequence is 14 residues long. With 5 bases removed from V and 5 bases from J, the gap between germline ends came to 15 bases. CDR3 loop: CASSRGGGRTEAFF. The CDR3, as DNA: TGTGCCAGCAGCCGCGGCGGGGGACGGACTGAAGCTTTCTTT. The whole variable domain, remainder taken from reference TRBV7-2 and TRBJ1-1, is GAGVSQSPSNKVTEKGKDVELRCDPISGHTALYWYRQSLGQGLEFLIYFQGNSAPDKSGLPSDRFSAERTGGSVSTLTIQRTQQEDSAVYLCASSRGGGRTEAFFGQGTRLTVV.

The V call is TRBV20-1, the J call TRBJ2-3, with D perhaps TRBD2 (6 bases). The CDR3 has 15 residues. Germline CDR1 DFQATT, CDR2 SNEGSKA (reference sequence). The V gene lost 1 base and the J gene lost 2 bases, with 13 bases spanning the gap. CDR3 in amino acids: CSARAGLTLTDTQYF. In DNA, the CDR3 is TGCAGTGCTAGAGCCGGACTAACCCTCACAGATACGCAGTATTTT.

The sample holds a few counts of this clonotype. The chain combines TRBV13 with TRBJ1-1; 7 bases align to TRBD1. Germline V gene sequence: CDR1 PRHDT, CDR2 FYEKMQ (reference sequence). The CDR3 has 12 amino acids. V trimming: 5 bases; J trimming: 8 bases; junction bases outside the gene matches: 5. The CDR3 bases are TGTGCCAGCAGCCCCGGGACAGTCGAAGCTTTCTTT. Residues: CASSPGTVEAFF.

This clonotype was observed a handful of times. The genes are TRBV12-3 or TRBV12-4 and TRBJ2-1; 7 positions agree with TRBD1. V lost 4 bases and J lost 5; bases outside the gene matches: 8. This CDR3 is built from 15 residues. CDR3 nucleotides: TGTGCCAGCAGTTCAAGCCGGACAGGAGACAATGAGCAGTTCTTC. Encoded protein: CASSSSRTGDNEQFF.

The genes are TRBV10-3 and TRBJ2-3, with D unresolved. CDR3 length: 14 residues. Germline CDR1 is ENHRY and CDR2 is SYGVKD. Trimming removed 3 bases at V and 2 bases at J, with 9 bases between. The CDR3, as DNA: TGTGCCATCAGTGAAGAGTCACACACAGATACGCAGTATTTT. This encodes CAISEESHTDTQYF.

Worth noting for this clonotype: One base away lies a much larger clone, so this may be a sequencing read error. Written as DNA, the CDR3 is TGTGCCAGCAGCTTAATGACAGGGGCCTACAATGAGCAGTTCTTC. Its translation: CASSLMTGAYNEQFF. The chain combines TRBV7-9 with TRBJ2-1; 8 bases align to TRBD1. The V segment lost 2 bases and the J segment 2 bases; nucleotides outside the gene matches: 2. The CDR3 is 15 residues long. In germline, CDR1 is SEHNR, CDR2 FQNEAQ (reference sequence).

The chain recombines TRBV12-3 or TRBV12-4 with TRBJ2-3; 11 positions agree with TRBD2. The CDR3 is made up of 15 amino acids. The J segment lost 4 bases and the V segment lost 7 bases, leaving 7 bases of the junction unmatched. The CDR3, as DNA: TGTGCCAGCACCTTAGCGGGGGGGCCCGCAGATACGCAGTATTTT. Residues: CASTLAGGPADTQYF.

This clonotype was seen many times. The rearrangement uses TRBV28 and TRBJ2-1, with 10 positions matching TRBD2. Germline V gene sequence: CDR1 MDHEN, CDR2 SYDVKM. The V gene end was trimmed by 5 bases and the J gene end by 4 bases; junction bases not matched to a gene: 2. This CDR3 spans 14 amino acids. CDR3 amino acids: CASSLAGDYNEQFF. CDR3 DNA sequence: TGTGCCAGCAGTCTAGCGGGGGATTACAATGAGCAGTTCTTC. The full variable domain, with the rest looked up from reference TRBV28 and TRBJ2-1, is DVKVTQSSRYLVKRTGEKVFLECVQDMDHENMFWYRQDPGLGLRLIYFSYDVKMKEKGDIPEGYSVSREKKERFSLILESASTNQTSMYLCASSLAGDYNEQFFGPGTRLTVL.

A remark on this clonotype: An end of the junction does not agree with germline; a read error may underlie this. The J gene is TRBJ1-1, the V gene TRBV29-1, with no clear D. Germline V gives CDR1 SQVTM, CDR2 ANQGSEA. The CDR3 length is 15 residues. CDR3 protein: CSVEGSPRGNTEAFF. The CDR3 DNA is TGCAGCGTGGAAGGGTCACCTCGGGGGAACACTGAAGCTTTCTTT.

The V gene is TRBV14, the J gene TRBJ2-3; 9 bases agree with TRBD1. V shed 4 bases, J shed 0 bases, and the junction held 5 bases outside the gene matches. The CDR3 has 16 residues. Germline V gene sequence: CDR1 SGHDN, CDR2 FVKESK. Here the CDR3 DNA reads TGTGCCAGCAGCCCCTGGACAGGGGAGAGCACAGATACGCAGTATTTT. Its translation: CASSPWTGESTDTQYF.

The gene calls are TRBV29-1 and TRBJ2-3, with 7 bases matching TRBD1. Germline V CDR1 and CDR2: SQVTM, ANQGSEA. V gave up 4 bases and J gave up 2 bases; unmatched junction bases: 6. The CDR3 totals 14 residues. Written as DNA, the CDR3 is TGCAGCGTTGCTGAGACAGGGCCCACAGATACGCAGTATTTT. This encodes CSVAETGPTDTQYF.

This clonotype has more than one count but fewer than ten. This rearrangement joins TRBV14 to TRBJ2-3; weak D call: TRBD2 (5 bases). Between the trimmed V and J ends, which lost 0 bases and 4 bases, there was a span of 8 bases. The CDR3 loop spans 14 amino acids. The germline gives CDR1 SGHDN, CDR2 FVKESK. The CDR3 loop reads CASSQETGADTQYF. The CDR3 coding sequence is TGTGCCAGCAGCCAAGAGACCGGGGCAGATACGCAGTATTTT. Variable domain in full (rest from reference TRBV14 and TRBJ2-3): EAGVTQFPSHSVIEKGQTVTLRCDPISGHDNLYWYRRVMGKEIKFLLHFVKESKQDESGMPNNRFLAERTGGTYSTLKVQPAELEDSGVYFCASSQETGADTQYFGPGTRLTVL.

The chain links TRBV6-6 to TRBJ2-5; weak D call: TRBD1 (5 bases). The ends were cut back, 2 bases at V and 5 bases at J, with 15 bases in the middle. Germline-derived CDR1 and CDR2 are MNHNY and SVGAGI (reference sequence). The CDR3 covers 15 residues. The CDR3 DNA reads TGTGCCAGCAGTTACACGAGCTGGGCAGGGGAGACCCAGTACTTC. It is translated as CASSYTSWAGETQYF.

This clonotype appeared many times. The chain couples TRBV11-1 to TRBJ2-7; 11 bases are shared with TRBD2. Germline CDR1 and CDR2: SGHAT and FQDESV (reference sequence). The CDR3 has 14 residues. Losses at the gene ends were 4 bases for V and 7 bases for J; bases not matched to a gene: 6. CDR3: CASSSSGGRREQYF. The CDR3 nucleotides are TGTGCCAGCAGCTCTAGCGGGGGGCGCCGTGAGCAGTACTTC.

This clonotype was counted at least ten times. V usage is TRBV19 and J usage is TRBJ2-3; weak D call: TRBD2 (6 bases). Germline assignment: CDR1 LNHDA and CDR2 SQIVND (reference sequence). The CDR3 totals 13 residues. Trimming pared 4 bases from V and 2 bases from J, leaving 7 bases between. For the CDR3, the DNA is TGTGCCAGTAGTACGGGACTCACAGATACGCAGTATTTT. Its protein product is CASSTGLTDTQYF.

This clonotype was picked up many times. CDR3 nucleotide sequence: TGTGCCAGCAGCGTAGCCACCTCGGGGGGGCAGTTCTTC. Translating gives CASSVATSGGQFF. The chain carries TRBV9 and TRBJ2-1, with 7 bases that match TRBD2. Per the germline V gene, CDR1 is SGDLS and CDR2 is YYNGEE. Unmatched junction bases numbered 6, after V lost 0 bases and J lost 12 bases. The CDR3 covers 13 residues.

This clonotype was seen only a few times. The chain carries TRBV20-1 and TRBJ2-3, with 7 bases matching TRBD1. CDR1 is DFQATT and CDR2 is SNEGSKA in the germline V gene (reference sequence). Losses at the gene ends were 0 bases for V and 3 bases for J; bases not matched to a gene: 9. CDR3 length: 16 residues. This CDR3 reads CSARDGDQGETDTQYF. CDR3 nucleotides: TGCAGTGCTAGAGATGGTGATCAGGGGGAAACAGATACGCAGTATTTT.

This clonotype has more than one count but fewer than ten. The chain couples TRBV13 to TRBJ1-1; D remains unclear. The CDR3 contains 14 residues. V shed 6 bases and J shed 3 bases, with 14 bases lying between them. CDR1 PRHDT and CDR2 FYEKMQ come from the germline V gene (reference sequence). This chain's CDR3 is CASSLSWEDTEAFF. In nucleotides, the CDR3 is TGTGCCAGCAGTCTATCGTGGGAGGACACTGAAGCTTTCTTT.

In its sample, this clonotype was seen a few times. The V gene is TRBV12-3 or TRBV12-4, the J gene TRBJ2-1; D possibly corresponds to TRBD2 (5 bases). The germline V and J ends were trimmed by 7 bases and 10 bases, with 11 bases remaining between them. The CDR3 covers 11 residues. CDR3 nucleotide sequence: TGTGCCAGCACCGGGGAAGGAGAGCAGTTCTTC. Encoded protein: CASTGEGEQFF.

The rearrangement joins TRBV9 to TRBJ2-5, with D possibly matching TRBD2 (5 bases). Germline lookup yields CDR1 SGDLS and CDR2 YYNGEE. Deletions cut 2 bases from V and 2 bases from J, with 13 bases between. The CDR3 extends over 15 amino acids. CDR3 amino acids: CASSVSTNPQETQYF. CDR3 DNA sequence: TGTGCCAGCAGCGTCTCGACTAACCCTCAAGAGACCCAGTACTTC.

This clonotype has at least ten counts. This sequence joins TRBV18 and TRBJ1-1, with D unresolved. Trimming left V 8 bases short and J 4 bases short, with 11 bases between. The CDR3 has 12 amino acids. Germline loops: CDR1 KGHSH, CDR2 LQKENI. Here the CDR3 DNA reads TGTGCCAGCCAGGTGGTCCCCACTGAAGCTTTCTTT. This gives the protein CASQVVPTEAFF. Drawing the rest from reference TRBV18 and TRBJ1-1, the complete variable domain is NAGVMQNPRHLVRRRGQEARLRCSPMKGHSHVYWYRQLPEEGLKFMVYLQKENIIDESGMPKERFSAEFPKEGPSILRIQQVVRGDSAAYFCASQVVPTEAFFGQGTRLTVV.